The 22 T cell receptor beta chains in this list originate from one sample, sequenced in a study of T cell responses to AZD1222 COVID-19 vaccine. Data came from immunoSEQ multiplex PCR; TCRdb stores just in-frame clones and leaves some out. In the table there are some 150,000 clones, approximately 95% of which are singletons. The starting material was peripheral blood, obtained on day 0 of AZD1222 vaccination. The origin of the receptors is an adult in good health.

The V and J genes are TRBV10-1 and TRBJ2-3; 9 nucleotides align to TRBD1. There are 14 residues in the CDR3. Germline V gives CDR1 WNHNN, CDR2 SYGVQD (reference sequence). V lost 7 bases and J lost 5; bases outside the gene matches: 7. The CDR3 bases are TGCGCCAGCACTAACAGGGGGCACGGAGATACGCAGTATTTT. It codes for CASTNRGHGDTQYF.

The chain carries TRBV7-9 and TRBJ2-1; perhaps TRBD2 as D (6 bases). The germline CDR1 and CDR2 sequences are SEHNR and FQNEAQ (reference sequence). V was cut by 2 bases and J by 9 bases, with 14 bases left in between. The CDR3 contains 14 residues. This CDR3 is CASSLYHAGSEQFF. The CDR3 DNA reads as TGTGCCAGCAGCTTATATCATGCGGGATCTGAGCAGTTCTTC.

This chain uses TRBV20-1 with TRBJ2-7; TRBD2 matches 12 bases. V dropped 3 bases and J dropped 7; count of bases not matched to a gene: 10. The CDR3 contains 15 residues. CDR1 is DFQATT and CDR2 is SNEGSKA in the germline V gene (reference sequence). DNA of the CDR3: TGCAGTGCTAGTTTGATCGGACTAGCGGGGAGGGAGCAGTACTTC. Translated: CSASLIGLAGREQYF.

This chain links TRBV6-5 with TRBJ1-1; 8 bases line up with TRBD1. The CDR3 has 15 residues. Germline CDR1 MNHEY, CDR2 SVGAGI. The junction had 12 bases not matched to a gene; V was cut back by 6 bases and J by 6 bases. CDR3 in amino acids: CASRTPPGQEAEAFF. CDR3 in DNA: TGTGCCAGCAGAACTCCACCGGGACAGGAGGCTGAAGCTTTCTTT.

The chain employs TRBV7-9 and TRBJ1-1, with D possibly matching TRBD1 (5 bases). The CDR3 loop spans 15 amino acids. The ends were cut back, 1 base at V and 1 base at J, with 10 bases in the middle. CDR1 SEHNR and CDR2 FQNEAQ come from the germline V gene (reference sequence). The CDR3 DNA reads TGTGCCAGCAGCTTAGTAGGCAGGGCGAACACTGAAGCTTTCTTT. It translates to CASSLVGRANTEAFF.

V usage is TRBV18 and J usage is TRBJ2-7; 7 bases agree with TRBD2. Germline lookup yields CDR1 KGHSH and CDR2 LQKENI. V was pared by 2 bases and J by 5 bases, with 6 bases of the junction left unmatched. The CDR3 covers 14 residues. The CDR3 here is CASSPEGGSNEQYF. The CDR3 coding sequence is TGTGCCAGCTCACCAGAGGGCGGGAGTAACGAGCAGTACTTC.

The chain links TRBV27 to TRBJ1-3; TRBD1 matches at 7 bases. Germline CDR1 MNHEY, CDR2 SMNVEV (reference sequence). This CDR3 has 15 residues. After removal of 6 bases from V and 4 bases from J, the junction contained 9 bases not matched to a gene. The CDR3 reads CASREQGLVGNTIYF. The CDR3 DNA sequence: TGTGCCAGCAGGGAACAGGGGCTAGTCGGAAACACCATATATTTT.

This clone was picked up a small number of times. This chain joins TRBV5-6 and TRBJ2-7; TRBD1 is a possible D gene (6 bases). Germline CDR1 and CDR2: SGHDT and YYEEEE. Deletions cut 0 bases from V and 3 bases from J, with 10 bases between. There are 14 residues in the CDR3. The CDR3 spells CASSLARGFYEQYF. The CDR3 nucleotides read TGTGCCAGCAGCTTGGCCAGGGGATTCTACGAGCAGTACTTC.

The chain has TRBV7-9 and TRBJ1-3; D possibly corresponds to TRBD1 (6 bases). The V end lost 5 bases, the J end lost 0 bases, and 11 bases lay between the germline ends. Germline CDR1 SEHNR, CDR2 FQNEAQ (reference sequence). The CDR3 is 15 residues long. CDR3 nucleotide sequence: TGTGCCAGCAGCGATGGACAGAGCTCTGGAAACACCATATATTTT. This encodes CASSDGQSSGNTIYF.

The genes are TRBV25-1 and TRBJ2-2; D not resolved. The germline V gene has CDR1 MGHDK and CDR2 SYGVNS. The V gene lost 1 base and the J gene lost 3 bases, with 9 bases spanning the gap. The CDR3 extends over 15 amino acids. The CDR3 is CASSESGRHTGELFF. CDR3 DNA: TGTGCCAGCAGTGAATCTGGACGGCACACCGGGGAGCTGTTTTTT.

This clone appeared a single time. The chain employs TRBV4-1 and TRBJ1-2, with a tentative D call TRBD1 (5 bases). Germline V CDR1 and CDR2: MGHRA, YSYEKL. Trimming pared 0 bases from V and 4 bases from J, leaving 12 bases between. There are 15 residues in the CDR3. The CDR3 sequence is CASSQDFTGGYGYTF. CDR3 DNA: TGCGCCAGCAGCCAAGACTTTACAGGAGGCTATGGCTACACCTTC.

The chain is built from TRBV11-3 and TRBJ2-5; D ambiguous. This CDR3 region has 13 residues. Looked up from germline, CDR1 is SGHNT and CDR2 is YENEEA. Between the trimmed V and J ends, which lost 0 bases and 7 bases, there was a span of 9 bases. CDR3 loop: CASSLDLSGTQYF. In DNA, the CDR3 is TGTGCCAGCAGCTTAGATCTTAGTGGGACCCAGTACTTC.

This chain uses TRBV10-3 with TRBJ2-1; 9 bases agree with TRBD2. The V segment lost 6 bases and the J segment 3 bases; nucleotides outside the gene matches: 9. The CDR3 runs 16 residues. CDR1 and CDR2 from the germline V gene are ENHRY and SYGVKD. The CDR3 protein is CAIRRGQRGDYNEQFF. The DNA for the CDR3 is TGTGCCATCAGGAGAGGACAGCGGGGGGACTACAATGAGCAGTTCTTC.

This chain joins TRBV2 and TRBJ1-1; tentatively, D is TRBD1 (5 bases). Germline loops: CDR1 SNHLY, CDR2 FYNNEI. V lost 6 bases and J 4 bases, leaving 18 bases between the germline ends. This CDR3 region has 15 residues. CDR3 nucleotides: TGTGCCAGCAGGTCCGGGGGGGGATTTGGCACTGAAGCTTTCTTT. Amino acid sequence: CASRSGGGFGTEAFF.

The genes are TRBV2 and TRBJ1-2; D not resolved. V gave up 6 bases and J gave up 4 bases, with 12 bases separating them. Germline CDR1 is SNHLY and CDR2 is FYNNEI. The CDR3 totals 13 residues. The CDR3: CASRETQTYGYTF. The CDR3, as DNA: TGTGCCAGCAGGGAAACTCAGACCTATGGCTACACCTTC.

This chain uses TRBV19 with TRBJ1-5, with a possible D match to TRBD1 (5 bases). This CDR3 comprises 17 residues. CDR1 is LNHDA and CDR2 is SQIVND in the germline V gene (reference sequence). The V gene lost 0 bases and the J gene lost 5 bases, with 17 bases spanning the gap. CDR3 loop: CASSIERGGVGYQPQHF. CDR3 bases: TGTGCCAGTAGTATAGAGAGGGGAGGGGTCGGCTATCAGCCCCAGCATTTT.

V and J are TRBV12-5 and TRBJ1-2; D not resolved. CDR3 length: 12 amino acids. Germline lookup yields CDR1 LGHNT and CDR2 FRNRAP. V lost 9 bases and J 4 bases, leaving 12 bases between the germline ends. The CDR3 bases are TGTGCTAGCTCTACACAGATCTATGGCTACACCTTC. It yields the protein CASSTQIYGYTF.

The chain uses TRBV19 and TRBJ1-5; no firm D call. The germline V and J ends were trimmed by 6 bases and 4 bases, with 19 bases remaining between them. Germline CDR1 LNHDA, CDR2 SQIVND (reference sequence). The CDR3 is made up of 16 amino acids. The CDR3 here is CASSPRSGENNQPQHF. CDR3 sequence (DNA): TGTGCCAGTAGCCCCCGATCAGGAGAGAATAATCAGCCCCAGCATTTT.

The chain carries TRBV2 and TRBJ1-1, with TRBD1 matching over 7 bases. The CDR3 loop spans 13 amino acids. The V gene's germline CDR1 is SNHLY and CDR2 FYNNEI. With 5 bases clipped from V and 4 bases from J, the junction kept 4 bases outside the gene matches. Written as DNA, the CDR3 is TGTGCCAGCAGTTCACGACAGGGCACTGAAGCTTTCTTT. Encoded protein: CASSSRQGTEAFF.

This clone was seen a few times. The chain employs TRBV2 and TRBJ2-2; TRBD2 agrees at 13 bases. There are 15 residues in the CDR3. The J segment lost 8 bases and the V segment lost 4 bases, leaving 4 bases of the junction unmatched. Germline V gives CDR1 SNHLY, CDR2 FYNNEI. CDR3 nucleotide sequence: TGTGCCAGCAGTGGGACTAGCGGGAGTTCTGGGGAGCTGTTTTTT. The encoded protein is CASSGTSGSSGELFF.

The chain uses TRBV5-5 and TRBJ2-1; D gene unclear. This CDR3 has 14 amino acids. With 2 bases removed from V and 3 bases from J, the gap between germline ends came to 9 bases. CDR1 is SGHKS and CDR2 is YYEKEE in the germline V gene (reference sequence). The CDR3 loop is CASSFERDYNEQFF. The CDR3 DNA reads TGTGCCAGCAGCTTCGAGAGAGACTACAATGAGCAGTTCTTC.

V is TRBV30 and J is TRBJ1-1; TRBD1 matches at 11 bases. Germline trimming cut 1 base from V and 6 bases from J; bases unmatched to any gene: 7. The CDR3 runs 15 residues. CDR1 is GTSNPN and CDR2 is SVGIG in the germline V gene (reference sequence). CDR3 in DNA: TGTGCCTGGAGTGCAAGGACAGGGGGCTTCGCTGAAGCTTTCTTT. It encodes CAWSARTGGFAEAFF.